This T cell receptor (beta chain) was obtained from a study of OX40 agonist ivuxolimab in advanced cancers. Sequencing used immunoSEQ multiplex PCR; TCRdb keeps in-frame clones, though not all of them. The data contain about 96,000 clones, less than 85% of them seen just once; the ten biggest clones take up approximately 5.5%. The receptor was isolated from an adult with an advanced solid tumor such as melanoma, head and neck, liver or kidney cancer. Sequences were derived from CD4+ or CD8+ T cells sorted from blood, sampled in a trial of the OX40 agonist ivuxolimab.

CDR3 region: CASGIEGDTQYF. CDR3 sequence (DNA): TGCGCCAGCGGTATCGAGGGAGATACGCAGTATTTT. This rearrangement joins TRBV5-1 to TRBJ2-3; possibly TRBD2 for D (5 bases). Per the germline V gene, CDR1 is SGHRS and CDR2 is YFSETQ. The ends were cut back, 7 bases at V and 5 bases at J, with 11 bases in the middle. The CDR3 runs to 12 residues.